A selection of T cell receptor beta chains follows, all from one sample in a study of blood T cell repertoires in COVID-19. TCRdb's copy holds only in-frame clones and misses some; the assay was immunoSEQ multiplex PCR. The profile covers roughly 180,000 clones, with about 78% appearing a single time and around 7.9% taken by the ten largest. The specimen sequenced was peripheral blood. The receptors were gathered from a woman between 50 and 59 years old with active or convalescent COVID-19. The CDR3 runs from the conserved cysteine through the conserved F or W. The D gene is left open where the match is weak. A clone size is listed for some rows: how often the clone was seen (once, few, many), or a class if it is expanded.

V: TRBV18; size: few; J: TRBJ2-7; D: -; DNA: TGTGCCAGCTCACCGACTCACCGGACAGAATTAAACTACGAGCAGTACTTC; CDR3: CASSPTHRTELNYEQYF
V: TRBV19; size: -; J: TRBJ1-5; D: -; DNA: TGTGCCAGTAGTAAGTCGACACTTTATAGCAATCAGCCCCAGCATTTT; CDR3: CASSKSTLYSNQPQHF
V: TRBV23-1; size: -; J: TRBJ1-6; D: -; DNA: TGCGCCAGCAGTCAATCGGAGGGTTCAGGCTCACCCCTCCACTTT; CDR3: CASSQSEGSGSPLHF
V: TRBV30; size: -; J: TRBJ1-4; D: -; DNA: TGTGCCTGGAGTAAAGGACTGAATGAAAAACTGTTTTTT; CDR3: CAWSKGLNEKLFF
V: TRBV28; size: -; J: TRBJ1-5; D: -; DNA: TGTGCCAGCAGCCCCCGGGGGGGTAGAGGGGCCAATCAGCCCCAGCATTTT; CDR3: CASSPRGGRGANQPQHF
V: TRBV29-1; size: -; J: TRBJ2-7; D: TRBD1; DNA: TGCAGCGTTCCGGGACAGGGAAACTCCTACGAGCAGTACTTC; CDR3: CSVPGQGNSYEQYF
V: TRBV6-5; size: -; J: TRBJ2-2; D: TRBD1; DNA: TGTGCCAGCACCTCGGACAGGGGTTACACCGGGGAGCTGTTTTTT; CDR3: CASTSDRGYTGELFF
V: TRBV2; size: -; J: TRBJ1-2; D: -; DNA: TGTGCCAGCACCCCGGGGACAAATGGCTACACCTTC; CDR3: CASTPGTNGYTF
V: TRBV4-3; size: -; J: TRBJ1-1; D: TRBD1; DNA: TGCGCCAGCAGCCAAGTGCACAGGGGAAACACTGAAGCTTTCTTT; CDR3: CASSQVHRGNTEAFF
V: TRBV30; size: -; J: TRBJ2-7; D: TRBD2; DNA: TGTGCCTGGACCCGACTAGCGGGAGGGGGCGAGCAGTACTTC; CDR3: CAWTRLAGGGEQYF
V: TRBV7-8; size: -; J: TRBJ2-7; D: TRBD2; DNA: TGTGCCAGCAGCTTAGGGGGGTGGCTAGCGGCCAACGTCCCTCACGAGCAGTACTTC; CDR3: CASSLGGWLAANVPHEQYF
V: TRBV6-5; size: -; J: TRBJ1-3; D: TRBD1; DNA: TGTGCCAGCAGTCGAACAGGGGGCAGTGGAAACACCATATATTTT; CDR3: CASSRTGGSGNTIYF
V: TRBV9; size: -; J: TRBJ2-5; D: TRBD2; DNA: TGTGCCAGCAGCGTCACGGGGAACAGCGGGGGGGAGACCCAGTACTTC; CDR3: CASSVTGNSGGETQYF
V: TRBV18; size: -; J: TRBJ2-3; D: TRBD1; DNA: TGTGCCAGCTCACCCCTCGCCGTCGGGACAGGGGCAGATACGCAGTATTTT; CDR3: CASSPLAVGTGADTQYF
V: TRBV27; size: -; J: TRBJ1-3; D: TRBD1; DNA: TGTGCCAGCGCTAGGGGCCGGGGACAGCTCACTGGAAACACCATATATTTT; CDR3: CASARGRGQLTGNTIYF
V: TRBV6-5; size: -; J: TRBJ1-1; D: -; DNA: TGTGCCAGCAGTTTGGGAAAGGGGCATACTGAAGCTTTCTTT; CDR3: CASSLGKGHTEAFF
V: TRBV7-6; size: -; J: TRBJ1-2; D: -; DNA: TGTGCCAGCAGCTTAGAGGCAGGTCACCCATATGGCTACACCTTC; CDR3: CASSLEAGHPYGYTF
V: TRBV5-1; size: -; J: TRBJ2-1; D: -; DNA: TGCGCCAGCAGCTTCGCTAGCGTACCCTACAATGAGCAGTTCTTC; CDR3: CASSFASVPYNEQFF
V: TRBV25-1; size: -; J: TRBJ2-3; D: -; DNA: TGTGCCAGTGGGGATTTCCAGGGCTTCACAGATACGCAGTATTTT; CDR3: CASGDFQGFTDTQYF
V: TRBV28; size: few; J: TRBJ1-4; D: -; DNA: TGTGCCAGCAGTTTGATGTCGGAGGGGAGTGAAAAACTGTTTTTT; CDR3: CASSLMSEGSEKLFF
V: TRBV30; size: -; J: TRBJ2-3; D: -; DNA: TGTGCCTGGAGTGTACGGGGTTTCGTCGGAGATACGCAGTATTTT; CDR3: CAWSVRGFVGDTQYF
V: TRBV20-1; size: once; J: TRBJ1-4; D: TRBD1; DNA: TGCAGTGCTAGTGTCGGGACAGGGAAGAATGAAAAACTGTTTTTT; CDR3: CSASVGTGKNEKLFF
V: TRBV9; size: -; J: TRBJ1-2; D: -; DNA: TGTGCCAGCAGCCTCTCCCCCGGGGAGACTCGTGGCTACACCTTC; CDR3: CASSLSPGETRGYTF
V: TRBV29-1; size: -; J: TRBJ2-7; D: -; DNA: TGCAGCGTTGGCTACGGCTACGAGCAGTACTTC; CDR3: CSVGYGYEQYF
V: TRBV6-5; size: -; J: TRBJ2-3; D: TRBD1; DNA: TGTGCCAGCAGGGACCCGGGACAGGGGTCAGATACGCAGTATTTT; CDR3: CASRDPGQGSDTQYF
V: TRBV9; size: -; J: TRBJ2-1; D: TRBD2; DNA: TGTGCCAGCAGCGTAGCCCCGACTAGCGGGCTCTCCTACAATGAGCAGTTCTTC; CDR3: CASSVAPTSGLSYNEQFF
V: TRBV5-4; size: -; J: TRBJ1-2; D: TRBD1; DNA: TGTGCCAGCAGCCAGGGGACAGCGATGTTGAGGCTCTATGGCTACACCTTC; CDR3: CASSQGTAMLRLYGYTF
V: TRBV30; size: -; J: TRBJ1-1; D: TRBD1; DNA: TGTGCCTGGAGAGACTCACAGGGGGAAGCTTTCTTT; CDR3: CAWRDSQGEAFF
V: TRBV7-9; size: once; J: TRBJ1-1; D: -; DNA: TGTGCCAGCAGCTTAGTTCCGGGGGATGGTGAAGCTTTCTTT; CDR3: CASSLVPGDGEAFF
V: TRBV28; size: -; J: TRBJ2-7; D: TRBD2; DNA: TGTGCCAGCAGCCTACCGGGGACTAGCGGGAGGTTCAGGACCTACGAGCAGTACTTC; CDR3: CASSLPGTSGRFRTYEQYF
V: TRBV11-3; size: -; J: TRBJ2-2; D: -; DNA: TGTGCCAGCAGCTTAGACGGTTTTACCGGGGAGCTGTTTTTT; CDR3: CASSLDGFTGELFF
V: TRBV7-2; size: -; J: TRBJ2-5; D: -; DNA: TGTGCCAGCAGCTTAGAAGGCACCCAGGGGGAGACCCAGTACTTC; CDR3: CASSLEGTQGETQYF